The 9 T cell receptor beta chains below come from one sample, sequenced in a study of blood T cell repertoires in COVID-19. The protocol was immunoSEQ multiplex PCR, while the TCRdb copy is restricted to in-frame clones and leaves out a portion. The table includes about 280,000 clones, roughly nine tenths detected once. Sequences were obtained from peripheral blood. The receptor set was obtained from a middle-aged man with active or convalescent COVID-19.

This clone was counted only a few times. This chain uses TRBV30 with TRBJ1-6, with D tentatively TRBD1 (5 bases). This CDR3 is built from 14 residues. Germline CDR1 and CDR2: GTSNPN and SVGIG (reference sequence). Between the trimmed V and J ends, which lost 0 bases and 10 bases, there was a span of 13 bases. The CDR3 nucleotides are TGTGCCTGGAGTGTATCCGAGGGGAGGTCACCCCTCCACTTT. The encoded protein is CAWSVSEGRSPLHF. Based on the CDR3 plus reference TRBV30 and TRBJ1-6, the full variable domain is SQTIHQWPATLVQPVGSPLSLECTVEGTSNPNLYWYRQAAGRGLQLLFYSVGIGQISSEVPQNLSASRPQDRQFILSSKKLLLSDSGFYLCAWSVSEGRSPLHFGNGTRLTVT.

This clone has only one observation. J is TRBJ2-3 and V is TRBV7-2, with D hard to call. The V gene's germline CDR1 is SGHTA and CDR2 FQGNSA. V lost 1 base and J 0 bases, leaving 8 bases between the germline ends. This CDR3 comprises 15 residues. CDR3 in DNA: TGTGCCAGCAGCTTAGACAGTGGTAGCACAGATACGCAGTATTTT. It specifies CASSLDSGSTDTQYF.

CDR3 sequence: CASSYRDSFYEQFF. The CDR3 bases are TGTGCCAGCAGTTACAGGGACAGCTTTTATGAGCAGTTCTTC. The chain uses TRBV6-5 and TRBJ2-1; TRBD1 matches at 7 bases. The CDR3 totals 14 residues. Germline values: CDR1 MNHEY, CDR2 SVGAGI. V lost 2 bases, J lost 8 bases, and 6 bases stayed unmatched.

The CDR3 is CASSEYWGSDTEAFF. In DNA form, the CDR3 reads TGTGCCAGCAGTGAATATTGGGGTAGCGACACTGAAGCTTTCTTT. This chain links TRBV25-1 with TRBJ1-1; D remains ambiguous. CDR1 MGHDK and CDR2 SYGVNS come from the germline V gene. This CDR3 comprises 15 residues. The V gene lost 0 bases and the J gene lost 3 bases, with 11 bases spanning the gap.

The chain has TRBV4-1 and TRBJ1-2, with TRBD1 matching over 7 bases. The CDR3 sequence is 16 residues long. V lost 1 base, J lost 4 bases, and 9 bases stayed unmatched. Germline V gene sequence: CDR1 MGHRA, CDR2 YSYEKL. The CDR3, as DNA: TGCGCCAGCAGCCAAGGTCCAGCGGACAGGTCCTATGGCTACACCTTC. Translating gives CASSQGPADRSYGYTF.

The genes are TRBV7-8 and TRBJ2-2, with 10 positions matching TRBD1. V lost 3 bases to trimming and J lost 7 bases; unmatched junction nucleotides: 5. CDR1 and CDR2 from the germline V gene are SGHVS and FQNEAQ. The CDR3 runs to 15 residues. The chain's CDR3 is CASSLMGQGFGELFF. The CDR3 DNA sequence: TGTGCCAGCAGCTTGATGGGACAGGGGTTCGGGGAGCTGTTTTTT.

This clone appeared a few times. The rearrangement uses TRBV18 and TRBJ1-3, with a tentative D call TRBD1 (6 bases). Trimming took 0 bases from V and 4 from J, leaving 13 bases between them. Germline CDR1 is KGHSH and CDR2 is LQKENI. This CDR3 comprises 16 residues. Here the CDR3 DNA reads TGTGCCAGCTCACCACCGAACAGGGTTTCAGGAAACACCATATATTTT. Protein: CASSPPNRVSGNTIYF.

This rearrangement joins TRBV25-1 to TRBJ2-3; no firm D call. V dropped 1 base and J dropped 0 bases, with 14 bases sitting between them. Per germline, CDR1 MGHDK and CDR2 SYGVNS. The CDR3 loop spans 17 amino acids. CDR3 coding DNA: TGTGCCAGCAGTGAATCTCCACCAGAACGTAGCACAGATACGCAGTATTTT. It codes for CASSESPPERSTDTQYF.

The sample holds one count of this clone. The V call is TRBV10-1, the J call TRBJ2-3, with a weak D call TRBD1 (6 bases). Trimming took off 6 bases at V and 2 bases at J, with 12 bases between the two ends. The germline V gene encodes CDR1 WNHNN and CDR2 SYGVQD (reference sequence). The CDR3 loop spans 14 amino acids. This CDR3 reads CASSPGQLTDTQYF. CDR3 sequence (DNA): TGCGCCAGCAGCCCGGGACAACTCACAGATACGCAGTATTTT.